This T cell receptor (beta chain) was documented in a study of T cells in Graves' hyperthyroidism and ophthalmopathy. General study results and limits: Ophthalmopathy was separated from stable hyperthyroidism by a 13 V-J model. Blood also contained most expanded thyroid clonotypes above 0.001.

V lost 6 bases and J 2 bases, leaving 17 bases between the germline ends. CDR1 and CDR2 (germline): WSHSY, SAAADI. This CDR3 contains 15 residues. These patients, aged 18 to 65, had recently diagnosed hyperthyroidism lasting under 2 months. Patients having uncontrolled infection, another autoimmune disease, pregnancy or lactation were not included. Amplified TCR beta CDR3 regions came from RNA transcripts. The HTBI primer set served for first-round RT-PCR of the TCR CDR3. TCRdb analysed the multiplex PCR reads with MiXCR anew, one entry per CDR3 protein. Of about 420,000 distinct CDR3 sequences in the sample, roughly an eighth are singletons; the top ten hold 4% to 6.5%. A note on this clonotype: The antigen remains undetermined.

The sequenced sample was blood. The source is a woman aged 18-30 years with Graves' hyperthyroidism. The V and J genes are TRBV10-2 and TRBJ2-7, with D possibly matching TRBD1 (6 bases). The CDR3: CASRFEGESPYEQYF. DNA for the CDR3: TGCGCCAGCAGGTTCGAGGGGGAATCACCCTACGAGCAGTACTTC.